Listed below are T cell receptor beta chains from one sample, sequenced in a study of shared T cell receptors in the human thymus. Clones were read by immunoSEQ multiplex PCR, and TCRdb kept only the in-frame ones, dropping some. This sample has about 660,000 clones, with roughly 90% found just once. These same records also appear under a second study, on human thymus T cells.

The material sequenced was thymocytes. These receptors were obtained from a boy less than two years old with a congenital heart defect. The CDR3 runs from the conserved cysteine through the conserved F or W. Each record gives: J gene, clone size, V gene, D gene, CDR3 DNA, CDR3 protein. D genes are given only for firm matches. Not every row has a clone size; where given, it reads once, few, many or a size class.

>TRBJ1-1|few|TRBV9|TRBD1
TGTGCCAGCAGCGTAGGAGGGGGCAGGAACACTGAAGCTTTCTTT
CASSVGGGRNTEAFF
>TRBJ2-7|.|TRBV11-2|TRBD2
TGTGCCAGCAGCAAGCGGGGGCGGGAACCTCCCTACGAGCAGTACTTC
CASSKRGREPPYEQYF
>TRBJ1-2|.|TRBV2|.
TGTGCCAGCCCGGTCTACACCTTC
CASPVYTF
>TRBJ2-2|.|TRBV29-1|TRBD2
TGCAGCGGGGGACTAGCGGAGTCTAAGGTCACCGGGGAGCTGTTTTTT
CSGGLAESKVTGELFF
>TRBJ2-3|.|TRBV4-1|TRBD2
TGCGCCAGCAGCCATCCTCCGGAGCGGGACGGGACAGATACGCAGTATTTT
CASSHPPERDGTDTQYF
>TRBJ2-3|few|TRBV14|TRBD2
TGTGCCAGCAGCCCCCGTGGTAGCGGGAAAGTTGCAGATACGCAGTATTTT
CASSPRGSGKVADTQYF
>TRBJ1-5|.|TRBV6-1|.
TGTGCCAGCAGTGAAGTAACAGCCAATCAGCCCCAGCATTTT
CASSEVTANQPQHF
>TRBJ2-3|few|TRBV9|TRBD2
TGTGCCAGCAGCGTGGGTATGCGGGAGGGCCATCTCACAGATACGCAGTATTTT
CASSVGMREGHLTDTQYF
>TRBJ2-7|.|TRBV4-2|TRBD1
TGTGCCAGCAGCCAAGCCGCGACGGACAGGGACTACGAGCAGTACTTC
CASSQAATDRDYEQYF
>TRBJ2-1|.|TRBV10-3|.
TGTGCCATCTTAGTTGAGGGAGCGAATGAGCAGTTCTTC
CAILVEGANEQFF
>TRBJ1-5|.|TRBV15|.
TGTGCCACCAGCAGGAAGCGGGGTCAGCCCCAGCATTTT
CATSRKRGQPQHF
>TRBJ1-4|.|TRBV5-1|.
TGCGCCAGCAGCTCCGCCCCAGGCGTTAATGAAAAACTGTTTTTT
CASSSAPGVNEKLFF
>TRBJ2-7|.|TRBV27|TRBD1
TGTGCCAGCAGCACGGGACAGGGAAAGGTCGAGCAGTACTTC
CASSTGQGKVEQYF
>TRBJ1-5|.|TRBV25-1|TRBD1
TGTGCCAGCAGTGACCCTGGACAGGGGGATCAGCCCCAGCATTTT
CASSDPGQGDQPQHF
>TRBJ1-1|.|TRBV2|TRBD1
TGTGCCAGCGCAAGGGGGCCAGGAGGAGTATTTTCTGAAGCTTTCTTT
CASARGPGGVFSEAFF
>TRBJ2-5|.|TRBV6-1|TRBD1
TGTGCCAGCAGCCCCCCCGACAGGGAAGAGACCCAGTACTTC
CASSPPDREETQYF
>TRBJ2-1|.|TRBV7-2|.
TGTGCCAGCAGCTTACCCGAGCGGGTACGGGATGAGCAGTTCTTC
CASSLPERVRDEQFF
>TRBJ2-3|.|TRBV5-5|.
TGTGCCAGCAGCTCCCCCAATCCGCAGGGGGGAGATACGCAGTATTTT
CASSSPNPQGGDTQYF
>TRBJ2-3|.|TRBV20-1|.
TGCAGTGCGGCCATGGATACGCAGTATTTT
CSAAMDTQYF
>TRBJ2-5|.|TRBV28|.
TGTGCCAGCAGTGGGGCAGGCAGGACCGGGGAGACCCAGTACTTC
CASSGAGRTGETQYF
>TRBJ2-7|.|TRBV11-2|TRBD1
TGTGCCAGCAGCTCCGAACGACAGGGTCCCAACGAGCAGTACTTC
CASSSERQGPNEQYF
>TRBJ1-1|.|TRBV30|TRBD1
TGTGCCTGGAGTGATCCCGTGGGACAGGGTTATAAGGTGAGCACTGAAGCTTTCTTT
CAWSDPVGQGYKVSTEAFF
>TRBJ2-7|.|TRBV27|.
TGTGCCAGCAGTTCACCCGCAGGGGGGTACGAGCAGTACTTC
CASSSPAGGYEQYF
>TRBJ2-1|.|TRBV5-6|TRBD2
TGTGCCAGCACCGACACTAGCGGGAGCAACAATGAGCAGTTCTTC
CASTDTSGSNNEQFF
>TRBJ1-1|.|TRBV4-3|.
TGCGCCAGCAGCCACCCTTGGAGGGGCGTACAGGATGAGACTGAAGCTTTCTTT
CASSHPWRGVQDETEAFF
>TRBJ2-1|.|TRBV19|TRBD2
TGTGCCAGTAGTATTCTAAGACTAGCGGGAGATCCGGGCAATGAGCAGTTCTTC
CASSILRLAGDPGNEQFF
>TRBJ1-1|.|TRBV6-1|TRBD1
TGTGCCAGCAGTGCCATAACATTCGTAGACAGGGAAAGGACTGAAGCTTTCTTT
CASSAITFVDRERTEAFF
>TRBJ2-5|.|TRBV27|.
TGTGCCAGCAGTTTACTCCCCCCCCGGGGCGGGGAAGAGACCCAGTACTTC
CASSLLPPRGGEETQYF
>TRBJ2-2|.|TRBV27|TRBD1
TGTGCCAGTTCACGACGGGACAGGGGTAACACCGGGGAGCTGTTTTTT
CASSRRDRGNTGELFF
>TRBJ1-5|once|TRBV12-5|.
TGTGCTAGTGGTTTTGGCGGGCAGGCCAATCAGCCCCAGCATTTT
CASGFGGQANQPQHF
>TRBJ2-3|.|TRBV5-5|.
TGTGCCAGCAGCTTGCCCCCACTACCCTTCACAGATACGCAGTATTTT
CASSLPPLPFTDTQYF
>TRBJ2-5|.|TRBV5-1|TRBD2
TGCGCCAGCAGAGGGACTAGCGGGACTAAGACCCAGTACTTC
CASRGTSGTKTQYF
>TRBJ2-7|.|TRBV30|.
TGTGCCTGGAAGCCCCAAAGGGTGGGGGCCGGGGAGCAGTACTTC
CAWKPQRVGAGEQYF
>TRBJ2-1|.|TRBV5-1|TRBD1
TGCGCCAGCAGCTTGGCCGATAAGGACAGGGAAGGCGATGAGCAGTTCTTC
CASSLADKDREGDEQFF
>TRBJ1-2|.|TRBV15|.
TGTGCCACCAGCCCACAAGCAGGGACTACCAACTATGGCTACACCTTC
CATSPQAGTTNYGYTF